What follows is one T cell receptor (beta chain) and its context. What it binds is unknown. Noted treatment: approximately 9-day PBMC culture with coronavirus spike peptide pools or control peptides (ViraFEST assay). The sample is drawn from a study of vaccination and CD4 T cells after COVID-19. Cultured CD4+ T cell DNA was sequenced using the Oncomine TCR Beta short-read assay. TCRdb re-called the PCR reads through MiXCR, storing one row per CDR3 protein. The table shows some 20,000 distinct CDR3 sequences, with around 63% occurring only once. CDR3 length: 15 residues. V lost 0 bases and J lost 4; bases outside the gene matches: 2. Germline values: CDR1 MNHEY, CDR2 SVGEGT.

The clonotype was recovered from a human donor who had recovered from COVID-19. J is TRBJ2-7 and V is TRBV6-2 or TRBV6-3; TRBD2 matches 11 bases. The sequenced sample consisted of CD4+ T cells from blood, cultured in vitro. This CDR3 reads CASSYSRTSGYEQYF. CDR3 in DNA: TGTGCCAGCAGTTACTCGAGGACTAGCGGGTACGAGCAGTACTTC.